This passage covers 6 T cell receptor beta chains from one sample sequenced in a study of cytotoxic CD8 clonotypes in ibrutinib-treated CLL (dated by TCRdb to about 2021). The library came from the immunoSEQ multiplex PCR assay. TCRdb mirrors the immuneACCESS table, restricted to in-frame sequences. Some clones are absent from its copies; in checked studies, under half trace to an unresolved V gene, and the reason for the others is unknown. The sample data list fewer than 400,000 clones, and roughly 67% of these were observed just once. The ten largest make up roughly 6.8% of the sample. Sequenced here: PBMCs, sampled after 36 months of ibrutinib treatment. These receptors came from a human donor with chronic lymphocytic leukemia.

This clone came up once. This sequence joins TRBV5-6 and TRBJ2-1; 9 bases align to TRBD1. Trimming at V came to 4 bases and at J to 4 bases, leaving 9 bases not matched to a gene. CDR1 and CDR2 from the germline V gene are SGHDT and YYEEEE. The CDR3 is made up of 16 amino acids. CDR3 sequence reads: CASSTGPGQGYNEQFF. The CDR3 DNA reads as TGTGCCAGCAGCACCGGACCGGGACAGGGATACAATGAGCAGTTCTTC.

The rearrangement links TRBV7-9 to TRBJ2-2; 8 positions agree with TRBD2. Germline loops: CDR1 SEHNR, CDR2 FQNEAQ (reference sequence). This CDR3 contains 16 residues. V shed 8 bases and J 1 base; nucleotides not matched to a gene: 9. The CDR3 DNA reads TGTGCCAGCGGTTACAACAGCGGGGGGAACACCGGGGAGCTGTTTTTT. It yields the protein CASGYNSGGNTGELFF. The full variable domain, in which reference TRBV7-9 and TRBJ2-2 provide the parts outside the CDR3, is DTGVSQNPRHKITKRGQNVTFRCDPISEHNRLYWYRQTLGQGPEFLTYFQNEAQLEKSRLLSDRFSAERPKGSFSTLEIQRTEQGDSAMYLCASGYNSGGNTGELFFGEGSRLTVL.

The chain is built from TRBV6-6 and TRBJ2-4, with 7 bases aligning to TRBD2. Germline values: CDR1 MNHNY, CDR2 SVGAGI (reference sequence). This CDR3 has 14 amino acids. V shed 7 bases, J shed 6 bases, and the junction held 9 bases outside the gene matches. The DNA of the CDR3 is TGTGCCAGCACCTTGGGGGGAGGGCCAAACATTCAGTACTTC. It specifies CASTLGGGPNIQYF.

This sequence joins TRBV6-6 and TRBJ2-2, with 7 bases lining up with TRBD2. Germline lookup yields CDR1 MNHNY and CDR2 SVGAGI (reference sequence). Unmatched junction bases numbered 6, after V lost 5 bases and J lost 3 bases. CDR3 length: 15 amino acids. This chain's CDR3 is CASSPGLVYTGELFF. In DNA form, the CDR3 reads TGTGCCAGCAGTCCCGGACTAGTTTACACCGGGGAGCTGTTTTTT.

The V gene is TRBV28, the J gene TRBJ1-1; D call uncertain. Trimming took 2 bases from V and 0 from J, leaving 13 bases between them. The CDR3 extends over 16 amino acids. CDR1 MDHEN and CDR2 SYDVKM come from the germline V gene. The CDR3 DNA sequence: TGTGCCAGCAGTTTACTGTTGGGAGGGATGAACACTGAAGCTTTCTTT. Translating it yields CASSLLLGGMNTEAFF.

The gene calls are TRBV6-6 and TRBJ2-5; D not certain. The end of the DNA is better explained by TRBJ2-7, so the J call may be wrong. This CDR3 is built from 15 residues. Germline loops: CDR1 MNHNY, CDR2 SVGAGI (reference sequence). The CDR3 DNA reads TGTGCCAGCAGTTACTCGTCTAGAAACTCCTACGAGCAGTACTTC. This gives the protein CASSYSSRNSYEQYF.